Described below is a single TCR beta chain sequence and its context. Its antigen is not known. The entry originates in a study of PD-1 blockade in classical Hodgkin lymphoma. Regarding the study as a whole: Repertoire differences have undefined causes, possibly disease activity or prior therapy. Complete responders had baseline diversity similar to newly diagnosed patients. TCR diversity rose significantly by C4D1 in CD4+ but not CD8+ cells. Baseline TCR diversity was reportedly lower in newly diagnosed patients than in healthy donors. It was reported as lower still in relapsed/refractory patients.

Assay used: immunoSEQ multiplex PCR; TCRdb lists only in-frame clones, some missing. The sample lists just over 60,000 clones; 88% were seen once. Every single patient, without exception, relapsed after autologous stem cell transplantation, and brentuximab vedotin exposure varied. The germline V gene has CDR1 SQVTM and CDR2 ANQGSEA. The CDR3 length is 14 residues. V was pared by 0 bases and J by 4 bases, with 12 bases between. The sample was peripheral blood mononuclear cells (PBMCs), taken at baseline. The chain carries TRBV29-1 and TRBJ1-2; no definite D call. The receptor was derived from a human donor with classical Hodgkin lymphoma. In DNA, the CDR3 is TGCAGCGTTGAAGAAGGGTTGAGGACCTATGGCTACACCTTC. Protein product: CSVEEGLRTYGYTF.